The entry below gives a single T cell receptor beta chain sequence along with its context. This entry comes from a study of blood T cell repertoires in COVID-19. Study context: COVID-19 samples from acute and convalescent phases originated in the United States, Italy and Spain. Sources were T cells, B-cell-depleted T cells, or PBMCs; the material itself was cDNA or gDNA.

Study processing details: It was from reference gene primer amplification that nucleated cell counts were estimated. Assay: immunoSEQ multiplex PCR; the TCRdb copy retains only in-frame clones and omits some. D and trimming come from the DNA, and the V and J calls and clone size come from that table. The table has about 160,000 clones, approximately 90% seen once. There are 14 residues in the CDR3. Germline-derived CDR1 and CDR2 are KGHSH and LQKENI. V lost 4 bases and J lost 0, with 6 bases in between. This chain uses TRBV18 with TRBJ1-4; D possibly corresponds to TRBD1 (6 bases). The receptor was isolated from a young man with acute or convalescent COVID-19. Material for sequencing was peripheral blood. DNA of the CDR3: TGTGCCAGCTCACGGACAGCAACTAATGAAAAACTGTTTTTT. Its translation is CASSRTATNEKLFF.